Below, 25 T cell receptor beta chains from the same sample are listed, as sequenced in a study of blood T cell repertoires in COVID-19 (dated by TCRdb to the early 2020s). The library relied on the immunoSEQ multiplex PCR assay. TCRdb mirrors the immuneACCESS table, restricted to in-frame sequences. Some clones are absent from its copies; in checked studies, under half trace to an unresolved V gene, and the reason for the others is unknown. The sample table shows 150,000 to 200,000 clones, and over 80% are seen once. The leading ten clones occupy around 8% of the sample. Sequencing was carried out using peripheral blood. The receptor set was obtained from a woman between 65 and 79 years old with acute or convalescent COVID-19.

The chain is built from TRBV21-1 and TRBJ2-5; the D segment call TRBD2 is taken from the table without a DNA check. TRBV21-1 is reported as a pseudogene. The CDR3 length is 13 residues. Here the CDR3 DNA reads TGTGCCAGCAGCAACCGGGGTAGGGAGACCCAGTACTTC. Residues: CASSNRGRETQYF.

The rearrangement uses TRBV24-1 and TRBJ2-1; possibly TRBD1 for D (6 bases). V dropped 5 bases and J dropped 1 base, with 11 bases sitting between them. The germline CDR1 and CDR2 sequences are KGHDR and SFDVKD. CDR3 length: 15 amino acids. CDR3 region: CATSGETGSYNEQFF. Here the CDR3 DNA reads TGTGCCACCAGTGGAGAGACAGGATCCTACAATGAGCAGTTCTTC.

The sample holds one count of this clone. This chain links TRBV9 with TRBJ1-2; the D is unclear. CDR3 size: 13 residues. From germline, CDR1 is SGDLS and CDR2 YYNGEE. V lost 6 bases, J lost 4 bases, and 13 bases lay in between. CDR3 in amino acids: CASTGGWAYGYTF. CDR3 sequence (DNA): TGTGCCAGCACGGGAGGCTGGGCCTATGGCTACACCTTC.

The chain joins TRBV4-2 to TRBJ1-3; D ambiguous. Trimming pared 3 bases from V and 0 bases from J, leaving 15 bases between. The CDR3 length is 17 residues. CDR1 is LGHNA, CDR2 YNFKEQ, per germline. CDR3 bases: TGTGCCAGCAGCCATCCTAACGGGGTAGGCTCTGGAAACACCATATATTTT. Residues: CASSHPNGVGSGNTIYF.

This rearrangement joins TRBV19 to TRBJ2-1; 9 positions agree with TRBD1. This CDR3 spans 14 amino acids. Trimming at V came to 5 bases and at J to 8 bases, leaving 7 bases not matched to a gene. Germline values: CDR1 LNHDA, CDR2 SQIVND (reference sequence). The CDR3 is CASSGTGGLHEQFF. Written as DNA, the CDR3 is TGTGCCAGTAGTGGAACAGGGGGCCTACATGAGCAGTTCTTC.

This chain links TRBV19 with TRBJ2-1; TRBD2 is a possible D gene (5 bases). This CDR3 has 12 residues. Germline V CDR1 and CDR2: LNHDA, SQIVND (reference sequence). V lost 4 bases and J lost 10, with 11 bases in between. The CDR3 DNA reads TGTGCCAGTAGTAGGAATAGCGACGAGCAGTTCTTC. This encodes CASSRNSDEQFF.

The V call is TRBV18, the J call TRBJ2-2; 9 bases fit TRBD2. Per germline, CDR1 KGHSH and CDR2 LQKENI. CDR3 length: 17 amino acids. V was clipped by 2 bases and J by 5 bases; unmatched bases: 9. CDR3 in amino acids: CASSPNLAGRTTGELFF. The CDR3 DNA sequence: TGTGCCAGCTCACCAAACCTAGCGGGACGCACGACCGGGGAGCTGTTTTTT. Using reference TRBV18 and TRBJ2-2 for the parts outside the CDR3, the full variable domain is NAGVMQNPRHLVRRRGQEARLRCSPMKGHSHVYWYRQLPEEGLKFMVYLQKENIIDESGMPKERFSAEFPKEGPSILRIQQVVRGDSAAYFCASSPNLAGRTTGELFFGEGSRLTVL.

The rearrangement links TRBV6-2 or TRBV6-3 to TRBJ1-1, with unresolved D. The length of the CDR3 is 15 residues. Trimming left V 5 bases short and J 8 bases short, with 21 bases between. Germline V lookup: CDR1 MNHEY, CDR2 SVGEGT. CDR3 sequence: CASSPSSGNYREAFF. As DNA, the CDR3 is TGTGCCAGCAGTCCATCATCGGGAAACTATCGAGAAGCTTTCTTT.

In this sample, this clone turned up once. V gene TRBV7-9 combines with J gene TRBJ2-1, with TRBD1 matching 7 bases. The germline V gene encodes CDR1 SEHNR and CDR2 FQNEAQ (reference sequence). The CDR3 has 18 residues. The V segment lost 7 bases and the J segment 0 bases; nucleotides outside the gene matches: 15. The CDR3 loop is CASTILQGPASSYNEQFF. CDR3 sequence (DNA): TGTGCCAGCACCATTCTACAGGGGCCCGCAAGCTCCTACAATGAGCAGTTCTTC.

This sequence joins TRBV6-1 and TRBJ2-5; the D is unclear. Trimming pared 1 base from V and 2 bases from J, leaving 11 bases between. Germline lookup yields CDR1 MNHNS and CDR2 SASEGT. The length of the CDR3 is 15 residues. CDR3 nucleotides: TGTGCCAGCAGTGAAGGACCCCTAGAGCAAGAGACCCAGTACTTC. This encodes CASSEGPLEQETQYF.

The chain is built from TRBV14 and TRBJ2-6; D gene ambiguous. Germline CDR1 SGHDN, CDR2 FVKESK. The CDR3 is 14 residues long. V was trimmed by 3 bases and J by 0 bases, leaving 3 bases between them. The CDR3 loop is CASSHLSGANVLTF. In DNA, the CDR3 is TGTGCCAGCAGCCACCTCTCTGGGGCCAACGTCCTGACTTTC.

The J gene is TRBJ2-7, the V gene TRBV12-3 or TRBV12-4; D gene uncertain. The germline V and J ends were trimmed by 5 bases and 3 bases, with 8 bases remaining between them. The CDR3 totals 12 residues. The CDR3 is CASSPPGYEQYF. The CDR3 DNA follows: TGTGCCAGCAGTCCTCCGGGCTACGAGCAGTACTTC.

The J gene is TRBJ2-2, the V gene TRBV7-8; TRBD2 aligns across 14 bases. The V segment lost 5 bases and the J segment 6 bases; nucleotides outside the gene matches: 5. The germline CDR1 and CDR2 sequences are SGHVS and FQNEAQ. The length of the CDR3 is 16 residues. CDR3 coding DNA: TGTGCCAGCAGCCCTCGACTAGCGGGAGGGCCCGGGGAGCTGTTTTTT. Its translation is CASSPRLAGGPGELFF.

As to this clone: The sample carries other DNA sequences with the same CDR3. The chain joins TRBV30 to TRBJ1-1; no clear D gene. Germline loops: CDR1 GTSNPN, CDR2 SVGIG (reference sequence). The CDR3 is made up of 12 amino acids. V gave up 0 bases and J gave up 7 bases, with 9 bases separating them. The CDR3 region has the DNA TGTGCCTGGAGTGTACTCGGAGTTGAAGCTTTCTTT. Protein sequence: CAWSVLGVEAFF.

The chain employs TRBV6-5 and TRBJ2-7, with D possibly matching TRBD1 (6 bases). CDR1 and CDR2 (germline): MNHEY, SVGAGI. V dropped 2 bases and J dropped 2 bases, with 10 bases sitting between them. The CDR3 has 14 residues. The CDR3 region is CASSYTQGTYEQYF. For the CDR3, the DNA is TGTGCCAGCAGTTACACACAGGGCACCTACGAGCAGTACTTC.

The CDR3 sequence: CASRTWDQETQYF. The CDR3 DNA reads TGTGCCAGCAGGACATGGGACCAAGAGACCCAGTACTTC. The genes are TRBV6-5 and TRBJ2-5, with D unclear. This CDR3 region has 13 residues. Germline V lookup: CDR1 MNHEY, CDR2 SVGAGI. Trimming took 6 bases from V and 0 from J, leaving 8 bases between them.

This clone appeared a few times. The chain couples TRBV10-3 to TRBJ2-5; the match to TRBD2 covers 7 bases. Germline V gene lookup returns CDR1 ENHRY and CDR2 SYGVKD. Losses at the gene ends were 6 bases for V and 5 bases for J; bases not matched to a gene: 9. This CDR3 has 14 residues. The CDR3 reads CAISPLAGVETQYF. Written as DNA, the CDR3 is TGTGCCATCAGCCCCCTCGCGGGGGTGGAGACCCAGTACTTC.

The genes are TRBV7-2 and TRBJ1-1, with a possible D match to TRBD1 (5 bases). Trimming stripped 4 bases from V and 1 base from J, with 13 bases between. The CDR3 loop spans 15 amino acids. Germline assignment: CDR1 SGHTA and CDR2 FQGNSA. DNA of the CDR3: TGTGCCAGCAGCTCATCGGGGGGAGAGAACACTGAAGCTTTCTTT. Its translation: CASSSSGGENTEAFF.

The V gene is TRBV10-1, the J gene TRBJ2-3; TRBD1 might be the D (5 bases). The V and J ends lost 7 bases and 2 bases respectively, with 10 bases between them. This CDR3 region has 13 residues. The germline CDR1 and CDR2 sequences are WNHNN and SYGVQD (reference sequence). This CDR3 is CASIAGNTDTQYF. As DNA, the CDR3 is TGCGCCAGCATAGCAGGGAACACAGATACGCAGTATTTT.

The chain carries TRBV7-2 and TRBJ2-1; 8 nucleotides match TRBD1. CDR3 length: 15 residues. The germline V gene has CDR1 SGHTA and CDR2 FQGNSA. The V segment lost 5 bases and the J segment 5 bases; nucleotides outside the gene matches: 8. The CDR3 is CASSQQGDGHNEQFF. CDR3 nucleotides: TGTGCCAGCAGCCAACAGGGGGACGGGCACAATGAGCAGTTCTTC.

The chain links TRBV10-3 to TRBJ1-3; TRBD1 might be the D (6 bases). Trimming left V 10 bases short and J 1 base short, with 17 bases between. The CDR3 has 15 amino acids. The germline V gene encodes CDR1 ENHRY and CDR2 SYGVKD. In nucleotides, the CDR3 is TGTGCCACCATGGGGGCCGCCAGATCTGGAAACACCATATATTTT. Translated, it gives CATMGAARSGNTIYF.

The chain combines TRBV6-2 or TRBV6-3 with TRBJ2-7; perhaps TRBD2 as D (5 bases). Germline loops: CDR1 MNHEY, CDR2 SVGEGT. The length of the CDR3 is 14 residues. Trimming left V 0 bases short and J 6 bases short, with 12 bases between. This CDR3 is CASSYSAGGSEQYF. The CDR3 DNA is TGTGCCAGCAGTTACTCCGCAGGAGGCTCCGAGCAGTACTTC.

This rearrangement joins TRBV30 to TRBJ2-3, with 8 bases lining up with TRBD2. V was clipped by 2 bases and J by 0 bases; unmatched bases: 4. The CDR3 is made up of 15 amino acids. Germline CDR1 and CDR2: GTSNPN and SVGIG (reference sequence). This CDR3 is CAWSSGGTSTDTQYF. Written as DNA, the CDR3 is TGTGCCTGGAGTTCGGGGGGGACTAGCACAGATACGCAGTATTTT.

This clone has just a few counts. The chain joins TRBV5-4 to TRBJ2-1; 10 positions agree with TRBD2. The CDR3 consists of 19 residues. J lost 7 bases, V lost 4 bases, and 20 bases had no gene match. Per the germline V gene, CDR1 is SGHNT and CDR2 is YYREEE (reference sequence). For the CDR3, the DNA is TGTGCCAGCAGCCCCGAAACGTTGGGGTCTAGCGGGAGTAGGAATGAGCAGTTCTTC. Amino acids: CASSPETLGSSGSRNEQFF.

CDR3 loop: CASSAWGSRGRGNEKLFF. In nucleotides, the CDR3 is TGTGCCAGCAGTGCGTGGGGGTCCAGGGGGCGCGGGAATGAAAAACTGTTTTTT. The J gene is TRBJ1-4, the V gene TRBV25-1; the match to TRBD1 covers 8 bases. Germline trimming cut 4 bases from V and 5 bases from J; bases unmatched to any gene: 15. The CDR3 has 18 amino acids. Germline V lookup: CDR1 MGHDK, CDR2 SYGVNS.